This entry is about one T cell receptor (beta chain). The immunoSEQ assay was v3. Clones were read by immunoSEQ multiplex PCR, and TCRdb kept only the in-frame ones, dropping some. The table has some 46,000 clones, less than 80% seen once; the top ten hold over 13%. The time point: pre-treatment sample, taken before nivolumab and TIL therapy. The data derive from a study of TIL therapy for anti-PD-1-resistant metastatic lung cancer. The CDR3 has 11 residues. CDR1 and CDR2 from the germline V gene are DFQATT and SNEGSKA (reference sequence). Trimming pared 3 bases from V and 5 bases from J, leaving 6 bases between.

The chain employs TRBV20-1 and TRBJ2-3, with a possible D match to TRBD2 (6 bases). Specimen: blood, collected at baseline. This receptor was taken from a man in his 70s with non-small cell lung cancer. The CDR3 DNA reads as TGCAGTGCTAGGCGGGGAGATACGCAGTATTTT. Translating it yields CSARRGDTQYF.